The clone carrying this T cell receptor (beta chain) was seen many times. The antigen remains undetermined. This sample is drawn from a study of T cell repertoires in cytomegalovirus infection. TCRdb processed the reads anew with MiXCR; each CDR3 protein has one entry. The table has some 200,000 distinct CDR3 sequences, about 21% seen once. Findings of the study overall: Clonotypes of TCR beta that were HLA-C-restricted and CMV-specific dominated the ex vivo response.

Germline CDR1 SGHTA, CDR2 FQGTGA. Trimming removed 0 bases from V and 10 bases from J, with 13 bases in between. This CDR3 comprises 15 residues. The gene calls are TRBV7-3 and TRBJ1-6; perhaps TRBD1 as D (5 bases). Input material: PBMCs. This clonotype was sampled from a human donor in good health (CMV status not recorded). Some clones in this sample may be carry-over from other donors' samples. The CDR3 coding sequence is TGTGCCAGCAGCTTAACAGGCAGGGATGAATCACCCCTCCACTTT. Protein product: CASSLTGRDESPLHF.